A single sample is the source of the 14 T cell receptor beta chains below, sequenced in a study of cytomegalovirus exposure and HLA in healthy donors. The method was immunoSEQ multiplex PCR; TCRdb's version includes in-frame clones alone and lacks a portion of them. The sample yields 150,000 to 200,000 clones, more than 75% seen once. Sequenced material: PBMCs. Receptors originate from a man aged 18 to 30 in good health and CMV-seropositive.

The rearrangement links TRBV7-9 to TRBJ2-1; possibly TRBD2 for D (5 bases). Germline V gene lookup returns CDR1 SEHNR and CDR2 FQNEAQ (reference sequence). The CDR3 totals 12 residues. V was trimmed by 5 bases and J by 9 bases, leaving 11 bases between them. CDR3 region: CASSPTSGEQFF. The DNA for the CDR3 is TGTGCCAGCAGCCCCACTAGTGGTGAGCAGTTCTTC.

This sequence joins TRBV10-3 and TRBJ2-1, with TRBD1 matching over 7 bases. The CDR3 has 15 amino acids. Germline CDR1 and CDR2: ENHRY and SYGVKD. Losses at the gene ends were 2 bases for V and 4 bases for J; bases not matched to a gene: 5. The CDR3 DNA follows: TGTGCCATCAGTGAGCTTCAGGGGGAATACAATGAGCAGTTCTTC. Translating gives CAISELQGEYNEQFF.

V and J are TRBV11-1 and TRBJ2-7, with D perhaps matching TRBD1 (7 bases). Germline CDR1 reads SGHAT; CDR2 reads FQDESV (reference sequence). This CDR3 is 15 amino acids long. With 3 bases removed from V and 2 bases from J, the gap between germline ends came to 14 bases. DNA for the CDR3: TGTGCCAGCAGCTTGGGGGGAACAGGGGCCTACGAGCAGTACTTC. It encodes CASSLGGTGAYEQYF.

The genes are TRBV9 and TRBJ2-5, with TRBD1 as a possible D gene (5 bases). Germline values: CDR1 SGDLS, CDR2 YYNGEE. The CDR3 loop spans 14 amino acids. Trimming left V 0 bases short and J 3 bases short, with 9 bases between. The CDR3 protein is CASSVGGDKETQYF. CDR3 coding DNA: TGTGCCAGCAGCGTAGGGGGCGACAAAGAGACCCAGTACTTC.

The rearrangement uses TRBV21-1 and TRBJ1-5; the table's D call, TRBD1, was not checked against the DNA. TRBV21-1 is flagged as a pseudogene. The CDR3 totals 15 residues. Here the CDR3 reads CASSLPQGNYQPQHF. The CDR3, as DNA: TGTGCCAGCAGCCTACCCCAGGGGAATTATCAGCCCCAGCATTTT.

J is TRBJ2-5 and V is TRBV5-6; D perhaps matches TRBD2 (6 bases). Germline CDR1 reads SGHDT; CDR2 reads YYEEEE. This CDR3 spans 13 amino acids. The V and J ends lost 4 bases and 4 bases respectively, with 11 bases between them. The CDR3 sequence: CASSLGLRETQYF. DNA for the CDR3: TGTGCCAGCAGCCTCGGACTACGAGAGACCCAGTACTTC. Using reference TRBV5-6 and TRBJ2-5 for the parts outside the CDR3, the full variable domain is DAGVTQSPTHLIKTRGQQVTLRCSPKSGHDTVSWYQQALGQGPQFIFQYYEEEERQRGNFPDRFSGHQFPNYSSELNVNALLLGDSALYLCASSLGLRETQYFGPGTRLLVL.

The chain links TRBV13 to TRBJ2-1, with TRBD1 matching 7 bases. V gave up 5 bases and J gave up 7 bases; unmatched junction bases: 11. The length of the CDR3 is 15 residues. CDR1 and CDR2 (germline): PRHDT, FYEKMQ (reference sequence). This CDR3 reads CASSARQGTRNEQFF. CDR3 bases: TGTGCCAGCAGCGCGCGACAGGGAACGAGGAATGAGCAGTTCTTC.

The chain uses TRBV11-3 and TRBJ2-3; 7 bases are a match to TRBD1. From germline, CDR1 is SGHNT and CDR2 YENEEA. With 5 bases clipped from V and 7 bases from J, the junction kept 6 bases outside the gene matches. This CDR3 contains 13 residues. CDR3: CASSPPRGNTQYF. The CDR3 bases are TGTGCCAGCAGCCCCCCCAGGGGGAATACGCAGTATTTT.

The rearrangement joins TRBV29-1 to TRBJ2-3, with 7 bases matching TRBD1. The CDR3 runs to 15 residues. V lost 6 bases and J lost 2; bases outside the gene matches: 11. The germline V gene has CDR1 SQVTM and CDR2 ANQGSEA. CDR3 coding DNA: TGCAGCGTGGCAGGGGGTGGGCGTTCCACAGATACGCAGTATTTT. The encoded protein is CSVAGGGRSTDTQYF.

The CDR3 is CAISMKDTKKGYEQYF. CDR3 sequence (DNA): TGTGCCATCAGTATGAAGGACACTAAGAAGGGTTACGAGCAGTACTTC. This chain links TRBV10-3 with TRBJ2-7; maybe TRBD1 (5 bases). CDR3 length: 16 residues. Germline V CDR1 and CDR2: ENHRY, SYGVKD. The V end was cut by 5 bases, the J end by 4 bases, with 21 bases between.

The chain links TRBV7-3 to TRBJ1-1; D unresolved. Between the trimmed V and J ends, which lost 0 bases and 10 bases, there was a span of 12 bases. The germline gives CDR1 SGHTA, CDR2 FQGTGA. The CDR3 runs 13 residues. CDR3 nucleotides: TGTGCCAGCAGCTTAACGGAAGGGAGCGGAGCTTTCTTT. Encoded protein: CASSLTEGSGAFF.

The chain employs TRBV28 and TRBJ1-4; D gene unclear. The ends were cut back, 5 bases at V and 0 bases at J, with 16 bases in the middle. The CDR3 has 17 residues. The germline CDR1 and CDR2 sequences are MDHEN and SYDVKM. The CDR3 region is CASSLTWTDATNEKLFF. The CDR3 coding sequence is TGTGCCAGCAGTCTCACCTGGACTGACGCAACTAATGAAAAACTGTTTTTT.

The rearrangement joins TRBV4-1 to TRBJ2-7; 8 bases are a match to TRBD2. The length of the CDR3 is 15 residues. Looked up from germline, CDR1 is MGHRA and CDR2 is YSYEKL. V lost 1 base, J lost 3 bases, and 5 bases stayed unmatched. CDR3 in DNA: TGCGCCAGCAGCCAAGGTACTAGCGGAGGCTACGAGCAGTACTTC. It specifies CASSQGTSGGYEQYF.

The rearrangement joins TRBV7-6 to TRBJ2-1; the match to TRBD1 covers 8 bases. V trimming: 5 bases; J trimming: 4 bases; junction bases outside the gene matches: 7. Germline CDR1 is SGHVS and CDR2 is FNYEAQ. The CDR3 contains 15 residues. CDR3: CASSQDRGFYNEQFF. For the CDR3, the DNA is TGTGCCAGCAGCCAAGACAGGGGTTTTTACAATGAGCAGTTCTTC.